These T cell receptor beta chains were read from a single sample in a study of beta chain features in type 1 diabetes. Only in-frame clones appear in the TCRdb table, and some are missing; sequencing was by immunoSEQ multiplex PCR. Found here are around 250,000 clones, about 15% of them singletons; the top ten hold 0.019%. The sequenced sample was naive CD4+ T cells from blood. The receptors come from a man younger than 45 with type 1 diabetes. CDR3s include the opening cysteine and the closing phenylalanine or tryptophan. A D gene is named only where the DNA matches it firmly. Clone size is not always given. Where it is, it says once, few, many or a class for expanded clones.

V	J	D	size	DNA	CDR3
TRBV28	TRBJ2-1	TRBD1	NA	TGTGCCAGCGCCCAATTTAGGACAGGGTCTGGCAATGAGCAGTTCTTC	CASAQFRTGSGNEQFF
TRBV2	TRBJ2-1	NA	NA	TGTGCCAGCAGTGACCAAACCCGGGACTTATACAATGAGCAGTTCTTC	CASSDQTRDLYNEQFF
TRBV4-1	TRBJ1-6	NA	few	TGCGCCAGCAGCCAAGAAGGCCAGGGGTATTCACCCCTCCACTTT	CASSQEGQGYSPLHF
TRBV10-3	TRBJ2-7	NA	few	TGTGCCATCAGGGACACCGAGTCGGGCTACGAGCAGTACTTC	CAIRDTESGYEQYF
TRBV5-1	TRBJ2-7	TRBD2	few	TGCGCCAGCAGCTGGACTAGCGGGGGGGCTTACGAGCAGTACTTC	CASSWTSGGAYEQYF
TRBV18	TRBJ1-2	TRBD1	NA	TGTGCCAGCTCAGCCGGACAGGGCTATGGCTACACCTTC	CASSAGQGYGYTF
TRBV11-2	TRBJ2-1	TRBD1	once	TGTGCCAGCAGCTTAGTCACGGCCGGGACAGGGGGCTACAATGAGCAGTTCTTC	CASSLVTAGTGGYNEQFF
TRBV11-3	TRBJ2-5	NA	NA	TGTGCCAGCAGCCTAAATCAGGCCCAAGAGACCCAGTACTTC	CASSLNQAQETQYF
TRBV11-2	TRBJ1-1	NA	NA	TGTGCCAGCAGCTTCGGGATCATGAACACTGAAGCTTTCTTT	CASSFGIMNTEAFF
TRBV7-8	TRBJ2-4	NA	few	TGTGCCAGCAGCTGGGGCAGTCAAAACATTCAGTACTTC	CASSWGSQNIQYF
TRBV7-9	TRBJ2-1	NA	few	TGTGCCAGCAGCTTAGCGGGAGGCTATGAGCAGTTCTTC	CASSLAGGYEQFF
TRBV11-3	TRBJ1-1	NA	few	TGTGCCAGCAGCTTCCTGGACATTAACACTGAAGCTTTCTTT	CASSFLDINTEAFF
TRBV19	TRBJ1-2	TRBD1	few	TGTGCCAGTAATCCCACAGGGGGCACAAACTATGGCTACACCTTC	CASNPTGGTNYGYTF
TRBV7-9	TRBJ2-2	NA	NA	TGTGCCAGCAGCTTGGAATCCCCCGGGACCGGGGAGCTGTTTTTT	CASSLESPGTGELFF
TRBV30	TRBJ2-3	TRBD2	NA	TGTGCCTGGAATAGCGGGAGTGGGACAGATACGCAGTATTTT	CAWNSGSGTDTQYF